This T cell receptor (beta chain) was identified in a study of blood T cells in healthy people across ages. PCR was performed a second time for about 6 to 12 cycles using a sample-barcoded 5' primer and a J-beta primer mix. TCRdb analysed the 5' RACE reads with MiXCR anew, one entry per CDR3 protein. The data contain about 830,000 distinct CDR3 sequences, roughly 64% of them seen just once; the ten biggest clones take up 22%. Total RNA extracted from each sample amounted to at least 6 micrograms. The V end was cut by 3 bases, the J end by 6 bases, with 18 bases between. Germline-derived CDR1 and CDR2 are DFQATT and SNEGSKA (reference sequence). The CDR3 has 14 amino acids.

This clonotype was obtained from a young man in good health. Sequences were obtained from blood. The chain links TRBV20-1 to TRBJ2-7, with D perhaps assigned TRBD1 or TRBD2 (5 bases each). CDR3 sequence reads: CSARPGTGLGEQYF. The CDR3 DNA sequence: TGCAGTGCTAGGCCCGGGACCGGGTTGGGCGAGCAGTACTTC.